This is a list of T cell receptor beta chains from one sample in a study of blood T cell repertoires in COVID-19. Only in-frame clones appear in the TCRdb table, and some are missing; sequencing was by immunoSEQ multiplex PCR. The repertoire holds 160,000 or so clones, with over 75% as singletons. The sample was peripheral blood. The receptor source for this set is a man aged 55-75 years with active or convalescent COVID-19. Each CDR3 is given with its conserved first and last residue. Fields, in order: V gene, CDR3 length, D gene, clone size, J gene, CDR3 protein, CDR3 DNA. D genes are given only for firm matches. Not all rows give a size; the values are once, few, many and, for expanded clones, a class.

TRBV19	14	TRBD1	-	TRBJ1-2	CASSPGTGWYGYTF	TGTGCCAGTAGTCCAGGGACAGGGTGGTATGGCTACACCTTC
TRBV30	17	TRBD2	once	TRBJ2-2	CAWACPSGGTNTGELFF	TGTGCCTGGGCGTGCCCTAGCGGGGGGACGAACACCGGGGAGCTGTTTTTT
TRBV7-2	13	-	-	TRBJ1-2	CASSFRGVYGYTF	TGTGCCAGCAGCTTTCGGGGGGTTTATGGCTACACCTTC
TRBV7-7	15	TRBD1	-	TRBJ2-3	CASSPGQESTDTQYF	TGTGCTAGCAGCCCCGGACAGGAAAGCACAGATACGCAGTATTTT
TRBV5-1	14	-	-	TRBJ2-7	CASSLQGNTYEQYF	TGCGCCAGCAGCTTGCAGGGTAATACCTACGAGCAGTACTTC
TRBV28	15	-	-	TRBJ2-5	CASSFRVSGQETQYF	TGTGCCAGCAGTTTCAGGGTTAGCGGCCAAGAGACCCAGTACTTC
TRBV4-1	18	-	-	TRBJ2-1	CASSQDGTADPSIDEQFF	TGCGCCAGCAGCCAAGATGGAACAGCGGACCCCTCGATAGATGAGCAGTTCTTC
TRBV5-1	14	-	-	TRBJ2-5	CASSPTSQGETQYF	TGCGCCAGCAGCCCCACTAGTCAGGGGGAGACCCAGTACTTC
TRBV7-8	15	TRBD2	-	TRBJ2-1	CASSRSGVSYNEQFF	TGTGCCAGCAGCCGTAGCGGGGTGAGCTACAATGAGCAGTTCTTC
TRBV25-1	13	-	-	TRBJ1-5	CASSRGGNQPQHF	TGTGCCAGCAGTAGGGGTGGCAATCAGCCCCAGCATTTT
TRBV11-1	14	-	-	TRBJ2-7	CASSLLGLSYEQYF	TGTGCCAGCAGCTTATTGGGGCTAAGTTACGAGCAGTACTTC
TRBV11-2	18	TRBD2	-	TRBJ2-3	CASSFPLLTSGGMDTQYF	TGTGCCAGCAGCTTCCCCCTCCTAACTAGCGGGGGCATGGATACGCAGTATTTT